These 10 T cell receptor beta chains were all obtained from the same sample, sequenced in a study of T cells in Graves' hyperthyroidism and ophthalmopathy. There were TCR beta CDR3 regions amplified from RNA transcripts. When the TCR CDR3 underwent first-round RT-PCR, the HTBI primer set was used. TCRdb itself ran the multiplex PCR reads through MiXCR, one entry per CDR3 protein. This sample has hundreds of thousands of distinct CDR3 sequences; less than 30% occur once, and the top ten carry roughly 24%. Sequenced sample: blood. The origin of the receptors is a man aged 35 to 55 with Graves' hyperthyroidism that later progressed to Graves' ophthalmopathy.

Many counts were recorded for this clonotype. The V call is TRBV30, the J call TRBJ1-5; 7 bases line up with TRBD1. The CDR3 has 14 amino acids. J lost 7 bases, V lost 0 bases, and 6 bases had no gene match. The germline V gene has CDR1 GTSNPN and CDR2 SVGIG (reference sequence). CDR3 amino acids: CAWSVTRGKQPQHF. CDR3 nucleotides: TGTGCCTGGAGTGTAACCAGGGGGAAGCAGCCCCAGCATTTT.

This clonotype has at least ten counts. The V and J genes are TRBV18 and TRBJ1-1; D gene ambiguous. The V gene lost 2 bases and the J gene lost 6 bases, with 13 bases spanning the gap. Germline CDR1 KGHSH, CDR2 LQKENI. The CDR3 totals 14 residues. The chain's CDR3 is CASSPGRLDAEAFF. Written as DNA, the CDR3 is TGTGCCAGCTCACCAGGGCGCCTGGACGCTGAAGCTTTCTTT. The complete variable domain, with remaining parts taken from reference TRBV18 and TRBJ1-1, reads NAGVMQNPRHLVRRRGQEARLRCSPMKGHSHVYWYRQLPEEGLKFMVYLQKENIIDESGMPKERFSAEFPKEGPSILRIQQVVRGDSAAYFCASSPGRLDAEAFFGQGTRLTVV.

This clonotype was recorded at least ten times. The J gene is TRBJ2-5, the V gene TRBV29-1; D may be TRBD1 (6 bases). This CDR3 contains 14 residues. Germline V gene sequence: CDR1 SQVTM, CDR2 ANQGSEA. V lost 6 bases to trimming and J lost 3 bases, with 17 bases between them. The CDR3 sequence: CSVRWGLVEETQYF. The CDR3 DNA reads TGCAGCGTCCGGTGGGGGCTTGTGGAAGAGACCCAGTACTTC.

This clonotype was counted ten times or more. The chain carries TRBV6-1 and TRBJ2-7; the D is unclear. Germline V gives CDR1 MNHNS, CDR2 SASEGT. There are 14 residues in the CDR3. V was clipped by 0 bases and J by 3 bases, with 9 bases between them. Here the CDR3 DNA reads TGTGCCAGCAGTGAAGCGAGTAGAATCTACGAGCAGTACTTC. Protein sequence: CASSEASRIYEQYF.

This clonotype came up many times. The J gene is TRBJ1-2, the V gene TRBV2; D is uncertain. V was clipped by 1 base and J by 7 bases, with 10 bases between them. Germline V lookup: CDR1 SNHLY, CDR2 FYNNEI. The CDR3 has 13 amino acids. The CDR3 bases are TGTGCCAGCAGTGAAGACAGTATAGGTGGCTACACCTTC. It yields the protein CASSEDSIGGYTF.

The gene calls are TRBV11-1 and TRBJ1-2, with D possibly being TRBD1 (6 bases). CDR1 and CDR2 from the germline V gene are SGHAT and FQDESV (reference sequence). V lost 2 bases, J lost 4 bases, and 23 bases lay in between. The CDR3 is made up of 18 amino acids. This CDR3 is CASSLMAMGRGSPYGYTF. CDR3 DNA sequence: TGTGCCAGCAGCTTAATGGCCATGGGCAGGGGTAGTCCCTATGGCTACACCTTC.

CDR3 region: CASRRTRQGTYEQYF. In DNA, the CDR3 is TGTGCCAGCAGGCGCACCCGACAGGGGACCTACGAGCAGTACTTC. This chain links TRBV6-1 with TRBJ2-7; 8 bases align to TRBD1. V was clipped by 6 bases and J by 2 bases; unmatched bases: 9. The germline gives CDR1 MNHNS, CDR2 SASEGT. The CDR3 is 15 amino acids.

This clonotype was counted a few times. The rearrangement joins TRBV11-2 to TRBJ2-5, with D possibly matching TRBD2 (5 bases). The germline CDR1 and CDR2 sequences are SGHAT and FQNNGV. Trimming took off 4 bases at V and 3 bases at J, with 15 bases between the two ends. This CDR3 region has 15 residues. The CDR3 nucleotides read TGTGCCAGCAGCTCTAGACCCGGGGAAGAAGAGACCCAGTACTTC. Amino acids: CASSSRPGEEETQYF.

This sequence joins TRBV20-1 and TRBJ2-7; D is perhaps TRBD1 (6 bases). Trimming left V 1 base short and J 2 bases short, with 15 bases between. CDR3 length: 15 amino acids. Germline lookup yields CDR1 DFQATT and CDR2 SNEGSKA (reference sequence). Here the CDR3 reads CSARAAVQGPYEQYF. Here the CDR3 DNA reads TGCAGTGCTAGAGCTGCAGTACAGGGACCCTACGAGCAGTACTTC.

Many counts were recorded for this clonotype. CDR3 loop: CASAPLGGETQYF. CDR3 coding DNA: TGTGCCAGCGCCCCCCTGGGCGGAGAGACCCAGTACTTC. The chain joins TRBV28 to TRBJ2-5; D uncertain. CDR3 size: 13 residues. V shed 8 bases and J shed 4 bases, with 14 bases lying between them. CDR1 and CDR2 from the germline V gene are MDHEN and SYDVKM.